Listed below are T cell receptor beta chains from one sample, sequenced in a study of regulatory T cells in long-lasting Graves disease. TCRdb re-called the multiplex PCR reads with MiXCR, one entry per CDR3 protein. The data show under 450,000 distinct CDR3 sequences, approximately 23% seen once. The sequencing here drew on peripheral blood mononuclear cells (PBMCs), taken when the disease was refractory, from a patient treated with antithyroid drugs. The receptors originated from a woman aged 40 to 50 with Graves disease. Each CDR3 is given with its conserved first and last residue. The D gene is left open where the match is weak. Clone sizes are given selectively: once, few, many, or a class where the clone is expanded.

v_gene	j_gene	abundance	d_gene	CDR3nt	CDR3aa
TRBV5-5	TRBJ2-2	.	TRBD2	TGTGCCAGCAGCGAGGGACTAGCAGCTAACACCGGGGAGCTGTTTTTT	CASSEGLAANTGELFF
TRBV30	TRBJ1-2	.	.	TGTGCCTGGAGTGAGAGGAGATATGGCTACACCTTC	CAWSERRYGYTF
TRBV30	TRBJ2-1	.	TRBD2	TGTGCCTGCTTGGAGACTAGCGGGAGGGATACAATGAAGCAGTTCTTC	CACLETSGRDTMKQFF
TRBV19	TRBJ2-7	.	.	TGTGCCAGTAGTATGAAGAGCGGGACACCCTACGAGCAGTACTTC	CASSMKSGTPYEQYF
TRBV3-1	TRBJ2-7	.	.	TGTGCCAGCAGCCAAACGGCCCAGACAACCTACGAGCAGTACTTC	CASSQTAQTTYEQYF
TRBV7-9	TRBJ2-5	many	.	TGTGCCAGCAGCTTCCTGGGATTCCAAGAGACCCAGTACTTC	CASSFLGFQETQYF
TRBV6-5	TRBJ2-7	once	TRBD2	TGTGCCAGCAGTTACTACGGAGGGACCGGGACTAGCGGGAGTAAGCAGTACTTC	CASSYYGGTGTSGSKQYF
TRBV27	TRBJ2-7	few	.	TGTGCCAGCGGCTACGATGGTTTGGGAGCGGGTTCCTACGAGCAGTACTTC	CASGYDGLGAGSYEQYF
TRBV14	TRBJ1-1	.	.	TGTGCCAGCAGCATATATTTGAACACTGAAGCTTTCTTT	CASSIYLNTEAFF
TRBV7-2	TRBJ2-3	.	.	TGTGCCAGCAGCCTCCAGCCCCCCGGGCATTTGGGCACAGATACGCAGTATTTT	CASSLQPPGHLGTDTQYF
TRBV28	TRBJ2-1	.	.	TGTGCCAGCAGCGAGAGGGGCCCCAGGTCCTACAATGAGCAGTTCTTC	CASSERGPRSYNEQFF
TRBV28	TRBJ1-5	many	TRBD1	TGTGCCAGCAGTTTCGGACCGGGACAGGAGATCCCGCTGGATATTCGTAGCAATCAGCCCCAGCATTTT	CASSFGPGQEIPLDIRSNQPQHF
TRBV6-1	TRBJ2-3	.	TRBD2	TGTGCCAGTACAATCCGCGGGAGGGTAACAGATACGCAGTATTTT	CASTIRGRVTDTQYF
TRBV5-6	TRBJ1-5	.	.	TGTGCCAGCAGCAAGACAAGCCATAGCAATCAGCCCCAGCATTTT	CASSKTSHSNQPQHF
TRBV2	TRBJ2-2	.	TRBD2	TGTGCCAGTGCGAGGCTAGCGGGAGTGTTTTCCACCGGGGAGCTGTTTTTT	CASARLAGVFSTGELFF
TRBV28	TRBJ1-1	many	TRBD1	TGTGCCAGCATCTCAGGGGGCACTGAAGCTTTCTTT	CASISGGTEAFF
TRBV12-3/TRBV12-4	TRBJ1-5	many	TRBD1	TGTGCCAGCAGTTTAGAGAGGGACAGACCCACCCTCTTGTCCCAGCATTTT	CASSLERDRPTLLSQHF
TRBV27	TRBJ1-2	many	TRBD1	TGTGCCAGCAGTGAGAGGGGGCCTTATGGCTACACCTTC	CASSERGPYGYTF
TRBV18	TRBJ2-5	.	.	TGTGCCAGCTCACCGCAGACAGAGAAAGAGACCCAGTACTTC	CASSPQTEKETQYF